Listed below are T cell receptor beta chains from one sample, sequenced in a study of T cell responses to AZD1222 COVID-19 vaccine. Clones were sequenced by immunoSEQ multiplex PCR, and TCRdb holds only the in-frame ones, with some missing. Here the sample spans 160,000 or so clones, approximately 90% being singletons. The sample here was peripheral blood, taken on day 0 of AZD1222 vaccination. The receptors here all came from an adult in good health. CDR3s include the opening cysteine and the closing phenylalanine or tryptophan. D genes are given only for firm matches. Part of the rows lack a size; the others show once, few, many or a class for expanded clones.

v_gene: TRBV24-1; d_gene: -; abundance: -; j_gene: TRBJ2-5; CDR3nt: TGTGCCACCAGTGATCCCCTCGACCCCGGCGGCTCTCGGTACCAAGAGACCCAGTACTTC; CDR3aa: CATSDPLDPGGSRYQETQYF
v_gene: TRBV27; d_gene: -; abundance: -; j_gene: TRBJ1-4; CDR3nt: TGTGCCAGCAGTGAATACAGTGCAACTAATGAAAAACTGTTTTTT; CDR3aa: CASSEYSATNEKLFF
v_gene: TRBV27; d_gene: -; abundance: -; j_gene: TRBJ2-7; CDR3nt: TGTGCCAGCAGTTTATCGCTTCCCAGGGCAGGGAGCTCCTACGAGCAGTACTTC; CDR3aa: CASSLSLPRAGSSYEQYF
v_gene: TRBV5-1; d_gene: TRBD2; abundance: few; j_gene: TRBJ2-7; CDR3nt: TGCGCCAGCAGCCCTACCGCGGGGGGTATGCTCGAGCAGTACTTC; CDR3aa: CASSPTAGGMLEQYF
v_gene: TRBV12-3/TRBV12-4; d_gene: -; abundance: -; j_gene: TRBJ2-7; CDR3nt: TGTGCCAGCAGTTTAGCAGGCTACGAGCAGTACTTC; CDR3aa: CASSLAGYEQYF
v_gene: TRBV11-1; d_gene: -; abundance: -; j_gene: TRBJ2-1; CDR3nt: TGTGCCAGCAGGAACCCTGGGGGAATCAATGAGCAGTTCTTC; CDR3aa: CASRNPGGINEQFF
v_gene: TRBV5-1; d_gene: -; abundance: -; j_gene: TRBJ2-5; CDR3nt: TGCGCCAGCAGCATAACAGGGTCGTACCAAGAGACCCAGTACTTC; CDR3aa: CASSITGSYQETQYF
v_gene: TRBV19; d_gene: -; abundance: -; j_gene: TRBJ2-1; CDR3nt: TGTGCCAGTAGTATTTTGAGGGGGAGGGGCGACAATGAGCAGTTCTTC; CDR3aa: CASSILRGRGDNEQFF
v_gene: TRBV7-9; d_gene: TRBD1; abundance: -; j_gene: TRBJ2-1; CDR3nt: TGTGCCAGCAGCATCAGCGGTGACAGGGGGCGCCGGCATGAGCAGTTCTTC; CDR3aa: CASSISGDRGRRHEQFF
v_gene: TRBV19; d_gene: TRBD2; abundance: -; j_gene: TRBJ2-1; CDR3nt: TGTGCCAGTAGTAGGACTAGCGGGAGGTACAATGAGCAGTTCTTC; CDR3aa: CASSRTSGRYNEQFF
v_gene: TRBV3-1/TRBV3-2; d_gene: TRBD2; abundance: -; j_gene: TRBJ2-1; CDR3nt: TGTGCCAGCAGCACCACCTTAGCGGGATATGAGCAGTTCTTC; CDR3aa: CASSTTLAGYEQFF
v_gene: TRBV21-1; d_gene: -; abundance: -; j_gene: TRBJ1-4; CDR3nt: TGTGCCAGCAGCAAAGCGCGCCAGGGGATAGTTCTGTTTTTT; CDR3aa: CASSKARQGIVLFF
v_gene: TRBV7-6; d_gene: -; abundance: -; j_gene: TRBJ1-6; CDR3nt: TGTGCCAGCAGCTCGTCAGGGAGTACCTATAATTCACCCCTCCACTTT; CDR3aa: CASSSSGSTYNSPLHF
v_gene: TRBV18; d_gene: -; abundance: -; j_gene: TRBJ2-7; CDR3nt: TGTGCCAGCTCACCCGGAGGGGGCCGAACTAGTCTGTACTTC; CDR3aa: CASSPGGGRTSLYF
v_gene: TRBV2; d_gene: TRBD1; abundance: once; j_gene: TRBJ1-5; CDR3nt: TGTGCCAGCCTAAAGGACAGGGGCAATCAGCCCCAGCATTTT; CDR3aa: CASLKDRGNQPQHF
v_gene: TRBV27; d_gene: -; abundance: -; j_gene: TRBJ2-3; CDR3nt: TGTGCCAGCAGAGGGAGATACTTCACAGATACGCAGTATTTT; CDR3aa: CASRGRYFTDTQYF
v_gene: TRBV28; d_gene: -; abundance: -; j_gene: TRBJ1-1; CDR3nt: TGTGCCAGCAGCATCGGCAGGGCCACTGAAGCTTTCTTT; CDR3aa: CASSIGRATEAFF
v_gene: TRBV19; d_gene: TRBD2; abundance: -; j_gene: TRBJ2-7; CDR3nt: TGTGCCAGTAGTTCGGGGACTAGCGGGTTCTCCTACGAGCAGTACTTC; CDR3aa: CASSSGTSGFSYEQYF
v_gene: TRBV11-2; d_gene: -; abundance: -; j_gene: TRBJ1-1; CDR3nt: TGTGCCAGCAGCGCACGGGGAGAAGCTTTCTTT; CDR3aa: CASSARGEAFF
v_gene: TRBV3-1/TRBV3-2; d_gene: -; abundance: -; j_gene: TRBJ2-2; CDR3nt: TGTGCCAGCAGCCAAAATAACAGGTTAAGCAAGGCTACCGGGGAGCTGTTTTTT; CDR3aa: CASSQNNRLSKATGELFF
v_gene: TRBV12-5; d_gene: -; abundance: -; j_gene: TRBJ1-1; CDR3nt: TGTGCTAGTGGCCTCAGGGAGAACACTGAAGCTTTCTTT; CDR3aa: CASGLRENTEAFF
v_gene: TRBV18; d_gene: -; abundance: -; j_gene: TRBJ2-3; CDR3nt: TGTGCCAGCTCACCGGAGGGATGGAGCACAGATACGCAGTATTTT; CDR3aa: CASSPEGWSTDTQYF
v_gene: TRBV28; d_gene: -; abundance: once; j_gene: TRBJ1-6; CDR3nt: TGTGCCAGCACCTCAAGCCGGGACACTTATAATTCACCCCTCCACTTT; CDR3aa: CASTSSRDTYNSPLHF
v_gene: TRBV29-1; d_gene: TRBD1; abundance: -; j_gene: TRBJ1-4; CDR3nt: TGCAGCGTTAAGGGGGCCGGAACTAATGAAAAACTGTTTTTT; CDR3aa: CSVKGAGTNEKLFF
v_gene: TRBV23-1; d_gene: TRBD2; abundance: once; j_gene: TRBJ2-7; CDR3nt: TGCGCCAGCAGTCAACCTACTAGCGAGACCCTCTCCTACGAGCAGTACTTC; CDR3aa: CASSQPTSETLSYEQYF
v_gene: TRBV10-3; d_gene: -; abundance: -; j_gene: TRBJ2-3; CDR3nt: TGTGCCATCAGTGACTACAAAGGACTATTGAGCACAGATACGCAGTATTTT; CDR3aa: CAISDYKGLLSTDTQYF
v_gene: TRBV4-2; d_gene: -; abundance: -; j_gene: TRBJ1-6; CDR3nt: TGTGCCAGCAGCCAAGATCTCCGGGATTCACCCCTCCACTTT; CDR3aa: CASSQDLRDSPLHF
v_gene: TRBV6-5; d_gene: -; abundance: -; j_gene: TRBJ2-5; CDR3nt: TGTGCCAGCAGTTACGTAGCGGAAATCCAAGAGACCCAGTACTTC; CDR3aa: CASSYVAEIQETQYF
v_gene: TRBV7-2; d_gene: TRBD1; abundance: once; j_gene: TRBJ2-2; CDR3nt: TGTGCCAGCAGCTTAGGGGGACAGGGAGGTCCCGGGGAGCTGTTTTTT; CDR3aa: CASSLGGQGGPGELFF
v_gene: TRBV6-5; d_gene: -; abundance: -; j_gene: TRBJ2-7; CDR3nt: TGTGCCAGTCGGTTGGAAGCGTCGGGCGAGCAGTACTTC; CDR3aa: CASRLEASGEQYF
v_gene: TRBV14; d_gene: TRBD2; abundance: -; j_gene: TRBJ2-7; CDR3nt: TGTGCCAGCAGCCCGCCTGGGGCTAGCGGGAGTTACGAGCAGTACTTC; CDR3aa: CASSPPGASGSYEQYF
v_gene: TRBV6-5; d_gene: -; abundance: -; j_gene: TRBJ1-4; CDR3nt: TGTGCCAGCAGTCGACAGACTACAACTAATGAAAAACTGTTTTTT; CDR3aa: CASSRQTTTNEKLFF
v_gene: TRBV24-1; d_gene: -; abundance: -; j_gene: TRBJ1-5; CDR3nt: TGTGCCACCAGTGGGGCGCTTTGGGATCAGCCCCAGCATTTT; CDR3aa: CATSGALWDQPQHF
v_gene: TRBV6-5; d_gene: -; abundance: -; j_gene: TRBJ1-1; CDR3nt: TGTGCCAGCAGTTACTCGAGGGGGGACACTGAAGCTTTCTTT; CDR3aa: CASSYSRGDTEAFF
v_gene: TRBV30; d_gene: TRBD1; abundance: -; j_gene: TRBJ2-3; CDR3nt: TGTGCCTGGACCTTGACAGGGGGCGAGACAGATACGCAGTATTTT; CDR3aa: CAWTLTGGETDTQYF